This T cell receptor (beta chain) was identified during a study of blood T cell repertoires in COVID-19 (dated by TCRdb to the early 2020s). A note on the overall study: The collaborator samples originated in the United States, Italy and Spain and spanned the acute and convalescent phases of COVID-19. The prospective study material was composed of cDNA or gDNA derived from T cells, B-cell-depleted T cells, or PBMCs. Subjects who had been exposed to COVID-19, were actively infected with it, or had recovered from it provided the deeply sampled blood TCRbeta repertoires that made up the dataset. The repertoires were released in a freely available public database intended as a resource for research on the immune response to SARS-CoV-2. Samples were obtained from the ongoing ImmuneRACE study (first 160 participants) and from 1,000 to 1,500 subjects provided by 6 global collaborators. A de-identified subject ID, COVID-19 status, age in years and sex were almost always included in the sample metadata. HLA class I and class II types, where available, came from metadata supplied by the sample provider rather than from assay-based typing. Paper-wide results and their limitations: The quantity of clinical and demographic metadata differed by source and by participant and was supplied without curation.

In the germline V gene, CDR1 corresponds to SGHDN and CDR2 to FVKESK. The CDR3 sequence holds 11 residues, the cysteine and phenylalanine included. Just the 33-base CDR3 DNA is kept, in frame starting at base 1. The trim is 7 bases for V and 3 bases for J, with a gap of 4 bases between the germline ends. At one collaborating source in Seattle, patients were enrolled during active infection and were followed longitudinally through the course of disease. The collaborating institutions used their own protocols to collect whole blood in K2EDTA tubes. For TCRbeta analysis, collaborators shipped samples in one of three forms: frozen whole blood, isolated PBMCs, or DNA extracted from either of those sample types. TCRbeta CDR3 regions were amplified from genomic DNA using the immunoSEQ Assay, a bias-controlled multiplex PCR. The original methods were these. Within the assay, amplification of reference gene primers was used to estimate how many nucleated cells each sample contained. To quantify the absolute abundance of each unique TCRbeta CDR3 rearrangement, sequence reads were collapsed and filtered. For each sample, productive Simpson clonality was calculated as the square root of Simpson's diversity index over productive rearrangements. The table was pulled from immuneACCESS by TCRdb, which kept in-frame rearrangements only. Such tables lose some clones; where checked, under half of the loss comes from unresolved V genes, and the rest has no known cause. The V and J calls and clone size are taken from that table; D and trimming were inferred from the DNA. The sample table records under 300,000 clones; about 88% of these occur just once. The leading ten clones occupy over 1.3% of the sample.

Comments on this clone: The antigen it binds to is not known. There are no base qualities to consult, and no much larger clone falls within one base.

The clonotype comes from a human donor with COVID-19, enrolled during active disease. The donor label of this sample is uncertain. Recombination joined TRBV14 with TRBJ1-5; the D gene cannot be resolved reliably. Sequences were obtained from peripheral blood. The DNA is as follows: TGTGCCAGCACAGTCAATCAGCCCCAGCATTTT. Its coded protein is CASTVNQPQHF.